This TCR beta chain was sequenced for a study of blood T cell repertoires in COVID-19. Study overall: There were acute and convalescent COVID-19 samples, and they came from the United States, Italy and Spain. PBMCs, B-cell-depleted T cells, or T cells were the source of the cDNA or gDNA that made up the material.

Looked up from germline, CDR1 is SEHNR and CDR2 is FQNEAQ (reference sequence). V lost 5 bases to trimming and J lost 0 bases, with 8 bases between them. This CDR3 is built from 14 residues. In the authors' workflow: Using reference gene primer amplification, nucleated cell counts were estimated. Generated by immunoSEQ multiplex PCR, the TCRdb table keeps only in-frame clones and is missing some. That table is the source of V, J and clone size, and D and trimming were worked out from the DNA. The data contain some 150,000 clones, 80% of them singletons. This chain uses TRBV7-9 with TRBJ1-3; the D is unclear. Sequenced input: peripheral blood. The sequence came from a man aged 55 to 70 with acute or convalescent COVID-19. The CDR3 coding sequence is TGTGCCAGCAGCCCCTCCGGCTCTGGAAACACCATATATTTT. It is translated as CASSPSGSGNTIYF.